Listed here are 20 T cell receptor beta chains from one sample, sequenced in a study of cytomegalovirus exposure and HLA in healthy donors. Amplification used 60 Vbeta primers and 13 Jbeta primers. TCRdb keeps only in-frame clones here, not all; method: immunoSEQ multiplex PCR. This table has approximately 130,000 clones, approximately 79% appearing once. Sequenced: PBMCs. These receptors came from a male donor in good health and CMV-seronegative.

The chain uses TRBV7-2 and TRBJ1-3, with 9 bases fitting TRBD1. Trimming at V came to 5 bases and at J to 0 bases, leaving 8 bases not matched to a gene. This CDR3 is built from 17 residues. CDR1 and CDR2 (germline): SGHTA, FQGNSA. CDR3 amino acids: CASSTGTGRGSGNTIYF. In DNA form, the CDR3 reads TGTGCCAGCAGCACCGGGACAGGGAGGGGCTCTGGAAACACCATATATTTT. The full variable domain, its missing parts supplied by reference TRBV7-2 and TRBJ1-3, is GAGVSQSPSNKVTEKGKDVELRCDPISGHTALYWYRQSLGQGLEFLIYFQGNSAPDKSGLPSDRFSAERTGGSVSTLTIQRTQQEDSAVYLCASSTGTGRGSGNTIYFGEGSWLTVV.

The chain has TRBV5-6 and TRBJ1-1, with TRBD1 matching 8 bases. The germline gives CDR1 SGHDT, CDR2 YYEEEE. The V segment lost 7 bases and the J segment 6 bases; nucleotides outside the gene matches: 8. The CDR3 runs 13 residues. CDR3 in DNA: TGTGCCAGCGGGAGACAGGGGCTTTCTGAAGCTTTCTTT. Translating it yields CASGRQGLSEAFF.

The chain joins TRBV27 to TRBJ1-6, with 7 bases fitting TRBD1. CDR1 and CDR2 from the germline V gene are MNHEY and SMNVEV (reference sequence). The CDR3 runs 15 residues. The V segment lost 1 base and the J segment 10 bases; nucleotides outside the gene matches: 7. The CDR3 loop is CASSLWPGGSSPLHF. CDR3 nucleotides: TGTGCCAGCAGTTTATGGCCAGGGGGTAGCTCACCCCTCCACTTT.

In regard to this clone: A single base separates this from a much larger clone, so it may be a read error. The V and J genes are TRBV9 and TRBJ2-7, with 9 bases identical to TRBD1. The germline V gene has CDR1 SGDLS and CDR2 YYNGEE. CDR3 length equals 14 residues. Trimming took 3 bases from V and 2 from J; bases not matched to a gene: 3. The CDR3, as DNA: TGTGCCAGCAGCGCCGGGACAGGGCCCTACGAGCAGTACTTC. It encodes CASSAGTGPYEQYF.

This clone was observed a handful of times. Here the CDR3 reads CASSLEGRVGTDTQYF. The CDR3 coding sequence is TGCGCCAGCAGCTTGGAGGGGAGGGTCGGCACAGATACGCAGTATTTT. The V and J genes are TRBV5-1 and TRBJ2-3; 7 bases are a match to TRBD2. The CDR3 runs to 16 residues. In germline, CDR1 is SGHRS, CDR2 YFSETQ. V dropped 0 bases and J dropped 1; count of bases not matched to a gene: 5.

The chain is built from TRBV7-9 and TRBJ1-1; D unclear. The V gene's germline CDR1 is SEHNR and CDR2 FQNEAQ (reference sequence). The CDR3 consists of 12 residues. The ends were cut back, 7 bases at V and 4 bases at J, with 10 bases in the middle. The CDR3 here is CASNNAVTEAFF. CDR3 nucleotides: TGTGCCAGCAACAATGCTGTCACTGAAGCTTTCTTT.

CDR3 amino acids: CASRRQGAYEQYF. The DNA of the CDR3 is TGTGCCAGCAGGAGACAGGGGGCCTACGAGCAGTACTTC. The chain links TRBV7-2 to TRBJ2-7, with 9 bases matching TRBD1. Trimming cost V 6 bases and J 2 bases; bases outside gene matches: 2. The CDR3 spans 13 residues. CDR1 is SGHTA, CDR2 FQGNSA, per germline.

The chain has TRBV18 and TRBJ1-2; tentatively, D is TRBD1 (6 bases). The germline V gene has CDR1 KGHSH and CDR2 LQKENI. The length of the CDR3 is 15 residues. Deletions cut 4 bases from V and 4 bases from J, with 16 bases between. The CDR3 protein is CASSQMDSSLYGYTF. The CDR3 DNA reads TGTGCCAGCTCACAGATGGACAGCTCCCTCTATGGCTACACCTTC.

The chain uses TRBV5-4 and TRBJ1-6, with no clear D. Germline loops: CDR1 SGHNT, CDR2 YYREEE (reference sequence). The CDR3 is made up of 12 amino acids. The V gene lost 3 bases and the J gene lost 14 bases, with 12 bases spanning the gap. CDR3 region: CASSSPGGALHF. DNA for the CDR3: TGTGCCAGCAGCTCTCCCGGCGGGGCCCTCCACTTT. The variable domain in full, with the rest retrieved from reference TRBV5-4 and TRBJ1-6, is ETGVTQSPTHLIKTRGQQVTLRCSSQSGHNTVSWYQQALGQGPQFIFQYYREEENGRGNFPPRFSGLQFPNYSSELNVNALELDDSALYLCASSSPGGALHFGNGTRLTVT.

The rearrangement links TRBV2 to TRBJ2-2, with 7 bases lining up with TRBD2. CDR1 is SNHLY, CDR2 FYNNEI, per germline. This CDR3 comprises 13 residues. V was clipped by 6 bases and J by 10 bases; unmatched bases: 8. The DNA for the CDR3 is TGTGCCAGCAGAGGGAGGGAGGAAGAGGAGCTGTTTTTT. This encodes CASRGREEEELFF.

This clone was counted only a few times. CDR3 in amino acids: CASSQEGQGATDEQFF. The CDR3 DNA reads as TGCGCCAGCAGCCAAGAGGGACAGGGGGCGACGGATGAGCAGTTCTTC. The chain is built from TRBV4-3 and TRBJ2-1, with 12 bases lining up with TRBD1. The V gene's germline CDR1 is LGHNA and CDR2 YSLEER. The V gene end was trimmed by 0 bases and the J gene end by 8 bases; junction bases not matched to a gene: 5. The CDR3 is 16 amino acids.

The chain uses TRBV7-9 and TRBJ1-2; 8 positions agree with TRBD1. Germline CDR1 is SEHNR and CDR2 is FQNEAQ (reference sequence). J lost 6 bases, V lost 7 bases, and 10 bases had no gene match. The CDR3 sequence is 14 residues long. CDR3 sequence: CASKLPRGRNGYTF. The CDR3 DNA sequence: TGTGCCAGCAAACTACCCAGGGGGCGAAATGGCTACACCTTC. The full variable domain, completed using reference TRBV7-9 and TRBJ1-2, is DTGVSQNPRHKITKRGQNVTFRCDPISEHNRLYWYRQTLGQGPEFLTYFQNEAQLEKSRLLSDRFSAERPKGSFSTLEIQRTEQGDSAMYLCASKLPRGRNGYTFGSGTRLTVV.

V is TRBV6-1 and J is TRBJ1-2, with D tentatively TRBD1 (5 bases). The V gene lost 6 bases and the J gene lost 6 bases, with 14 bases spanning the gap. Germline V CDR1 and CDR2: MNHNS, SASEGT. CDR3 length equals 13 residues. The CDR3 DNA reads TGTGCCAGCAGGGGCACGGGGGAGGATGGCTACACCTTC. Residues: CASRGTGEDGYTF.

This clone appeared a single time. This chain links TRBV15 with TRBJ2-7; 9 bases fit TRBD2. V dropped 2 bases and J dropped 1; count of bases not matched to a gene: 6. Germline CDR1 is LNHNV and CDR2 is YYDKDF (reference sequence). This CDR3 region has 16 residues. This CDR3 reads CATSRTSGGRSYEQYF. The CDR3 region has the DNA TGTGCCACCAGCAGAACAAGCGGGGGGAGGTCCTACGAGCAGTACTTC.

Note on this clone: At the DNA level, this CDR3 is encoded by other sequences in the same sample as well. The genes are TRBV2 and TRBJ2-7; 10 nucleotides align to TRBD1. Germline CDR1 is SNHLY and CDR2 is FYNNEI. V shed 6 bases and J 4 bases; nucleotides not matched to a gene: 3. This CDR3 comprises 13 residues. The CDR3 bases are TGTGCCAGCAGGGGGACAGGGGTGTACGAGCAGTACTTC. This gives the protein CASRGTGVYEQYF.

The CDR3 sequence is CASSLTGQGYSPLHF. CDR3 bases: TGCGCCAGCAGCCTCACGGGACAGGGGTACTCACCCCTCCACTTT. The chain links TRBV4-1 to TRBJ1-6; 10 bases are a match to TRBD1. There are 15 residues in the CDR3. The junction had 7 bases not matched to a gene; V was cut back by 4 bases and J by 10 bases. CDR1 is MGHRA and CDR2 is YSYEKL in the germline V gene.

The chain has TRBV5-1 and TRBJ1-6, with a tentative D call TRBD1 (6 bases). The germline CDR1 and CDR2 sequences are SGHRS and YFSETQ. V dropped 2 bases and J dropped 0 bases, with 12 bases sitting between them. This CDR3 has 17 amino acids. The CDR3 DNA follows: TGCGCCAGCAGCTTCGGGACACTGAGCTCCTATAATTCACCCCTCCACTTT. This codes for CASSFGTLSSYNSPLHF.

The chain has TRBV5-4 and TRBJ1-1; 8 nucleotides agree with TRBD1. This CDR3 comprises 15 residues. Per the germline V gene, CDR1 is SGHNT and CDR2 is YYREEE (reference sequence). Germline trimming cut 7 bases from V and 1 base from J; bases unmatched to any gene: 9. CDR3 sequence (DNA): TGTGCCAGCGGGTCGCAGGGGGCAGGGAACACTGAAGCTTTCTTT. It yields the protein CASGSQGAGNTEAFF.

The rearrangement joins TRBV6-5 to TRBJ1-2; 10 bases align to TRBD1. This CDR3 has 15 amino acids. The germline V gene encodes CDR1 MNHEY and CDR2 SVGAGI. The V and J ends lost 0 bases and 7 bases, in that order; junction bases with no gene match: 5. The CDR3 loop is CASSYSRQGASGYTF. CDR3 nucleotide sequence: TGTGCCAGCAGTTACTCGAGACAGGGGGCGAGTGGCTACACCTTC.

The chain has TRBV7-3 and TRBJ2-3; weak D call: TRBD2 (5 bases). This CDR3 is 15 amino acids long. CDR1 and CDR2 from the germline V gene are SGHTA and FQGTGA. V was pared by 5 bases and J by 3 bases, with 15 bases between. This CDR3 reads CASSPHSGTTDTQYF. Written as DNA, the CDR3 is TGTGCCAGCAGCCCCCACAGCGGTACTACAGATACGCAGTATTTT. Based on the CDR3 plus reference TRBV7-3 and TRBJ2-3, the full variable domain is GAGVSQTPSNKVTEKGKYVELRCDPISGHTALYWYRQSLGQGPEFLIYFQGTGAADDSGLPNDRFFAVRPEGSVSTLKIQRTERGDSAVYLCASSPHSGTTDTQYFGPGTRLTVL.